Shown below are 11 T cell receptor beta chains from a single sample sequenced in a study of post-analysis software for immune sequencing data. The study, taken as a whole, reports: TRBV5-6, TRBV5-1 and TRBV20-1 belonged to a set of a handful of TRBV segments that were more frequent in patients than controls.

These receptors have no known antigen. Every TCR beta cDNA library bore unique molecular identifiers. MiXCR was run by TCRdb on the PCR reads, yielding one entry per CDR3 protein. This sample has 750,000 to 950,000 distinct CDR3 sequences, with around 53% found just once. Sequenced sample: blood. The receptors were sampled from a girl under 18 with multiple sclerosis.

The V and J genes are TRBV12-3 or TRBV12-4 and TRBJ2-7; no clear D. Trimming left V 6 bases short and J 4 bases short, with 16 bases between. The CDR3 extends over 14 amino acids. The CDR3 nucleotides are TGTGCCAGCAGCCGGGCCTACGGAGAGTACGAGCAGTACTTC. Residues: CASSRAYGEYEQYF.

This chain uses TRBV5-1 with TRBJ1-2, with D tentatively TRBD1 (5 bases). Trimming cost V 4 bases and J 7 bases, with 14 bases left between them. The CDR3 loop spans 13 amino acids. In germline, CDR1 is SGHRS, CDR2 YFSETQ. The CDR3 sequence is CASSVPGRSGYTF. CDR3 DNA sequence: TGCGCCAGCAGCGTTCCAGGGCGGAGTGGCTACACCTTC.

Here the CDR3 DNA reads TGTGCCATCAGGGACTTTTCAGGGGGCGGTGGCTATGGCTACACCTTC. Its translation: CAIRDFSGGGGYGYTF. The J gene is TRBJ1-2, the V gene TRBV10-3; 8 bases are shared with TRBD1. This CDR3 region has 16 residues. CDR1 is ENHRY and CDR2 is SYGVKD in the germline V gene. Trimming at V came to 6 bases and at J to 4 bases, leaving 13 bases not matched to a gene.

The chain carries TRBV24-1 and TRBJ2-1, with TRBD2 matching 10 bases. The germline gives CDR1 KGHDR, CDR2 SFDVKD. V lost 4 bases, J lost 6 bases, and 8 bases stayed unmatched. The CDR3 is 16 amino acids. The CDR3 region has the DNA TGTGCCACCAGTGACTCAGCGGGAGGGGTCGGCAATGAGCAGTTCTTC. This sequence encodes CATSDSAGGVGNEQFF.

Details on this clonotype: Germline is not matched at one junction end, which may reflect a read error. This chain connects TRBV4-1 to TRBJ2-7; TRBD2 matches at 7 bases. The germline V gene encodes CDR1 MGHRA and CDR2 YSYEKL. The CDR3 has 18 amino acids. CDR3 sequence reads: CASNQGFFRLAGSYEQYF. CDR3 bases: TGCGCCAGCAACCAAGGGTTTTTTCGACTAGCTGGATCCTACGAGCAGTACTTC.

The chain recombines TRBV12-3 or TRBV12-4 with TRBJ1-2, with D perhaps matching TRBD1 (6 bases). This CDR3 has 13 residues. V was shortened by 6 bases and J by 5 bases, with 13 bases between the two germline ends. The CDR3 is CASSPDRWYGYTF. CDR3 coding DNA: TGTGCCAGCAGCCCAGACAGGTGGTATGGCTACACCTTC.

The chain couples TRBV20-1 to TRBJ2-3; 7 bases fit TRBD2. CDR3 size: 16 residues. From germline, CDR1 is DFQATT and CDR2 SNEGSKA (reference sequence). The V segment lost 3 bases and the J segment 2 bases; nucleotides outside the gene matches: 11. CDR3 DNA: TGCAGTGCTAGCTGGGCTAGCGGAGAAATCACAGATACGCAGTATTTT. This codes for CSASWASGEITDTQYF.

As for this clonotype: Given a much more abundant clone one base away, this may be a read error. V and J are TRBV29-1 and TRBJ2-1; D is uncertain. CDR1 SQVTM and CDR2 ANQGSEA come from the germline V gene. This CDR3 has 10 residues. The CDR3 coding sequence is TGCAGCGGAGCCTACAGTGAGCAGTTCTTC. It translates to CSGAYSEQFF.

There are a few counts of this clonotype. V and J are TRBV12-3 or TRBV12-4 and TRBJ2-7, with D maybe TRBD1 (6 bases). The CDR3 runs 15 residues. The V and J ends lost 6 bases and 3 bases respectively, with 18 bases between them. In DNA form, the CDR3 reads TGTGCCAGCAGCTACATCCGGGACAACCTCTACGAGCAGTACTTC. Its translation: CASSYIRDNLYEQYF.

This chain uses TRBV12-3 or TRBV12-4 with TRBJ2-7; D might be TRBD1 or TRBD2, each matching 5 bases. The CDR3 is made up of 20 amino acids. V lost 5 bases, J lost 3 bases, and 32 bases lay in between. The CDR3 protein is CASSPRDPPRSRGLDYEQYF. The CDR3, as DNA: TGTGCCAGCAGTCCGAGGGACCCCCCACGAAGTAGGGGATTGGACTACGAGCAGTACTTC.

The chain recombines TRBV20-1 with TRBJ2-1; D may be TRBD2 (6 bases). This CDR3 is built from 14 residues. Trimming took 2 bases from V and 3 from J, leaving 11 bases between them. In germline, CDR1 is DFQATT, CDR2 SNEGSKA (reference sequence). As DNA, the CDR3 is TGCAGTGCTAGAATTCCAGCGGGCTACAATGAGCAGTTCTTC. Residues: CSARIPAGYNEQFF.